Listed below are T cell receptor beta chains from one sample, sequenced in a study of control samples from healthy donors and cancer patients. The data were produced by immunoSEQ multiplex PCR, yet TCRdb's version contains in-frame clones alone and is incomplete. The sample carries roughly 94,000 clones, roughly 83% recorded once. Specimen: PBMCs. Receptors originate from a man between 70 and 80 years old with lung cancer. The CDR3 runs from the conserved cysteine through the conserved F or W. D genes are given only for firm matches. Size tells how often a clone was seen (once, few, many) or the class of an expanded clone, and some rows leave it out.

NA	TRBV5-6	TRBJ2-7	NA	TGTGCCAGCAGCTTGGGCGGGGTGGGAGAGCAGTACTTC	CASSLGGVGEQYF
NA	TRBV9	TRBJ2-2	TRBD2	TGTGCCAGCAGCGTCCGGGGGGACGCGAACACCGGGGAGCTGTTTTTT	CASSVRGDANTGELFF
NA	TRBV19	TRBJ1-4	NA	TGTGCCAGTAGCCCCGGGATGACTGGTAATGAAAAACTGTTTTTT	CASSPGMTGNEKLFF
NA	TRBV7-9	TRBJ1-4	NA	TGTGCCAGCAGCCCAGAGGGAGGGGCGTTTGAAAAACTGTTTTTT	CASSPEGGAFEKLFF
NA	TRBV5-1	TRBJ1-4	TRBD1	TGCGCCAGCAGCTTTGGGAGACAGGGGGGAAAAAATGAAAAACTGTTTTTT	CASSFGRQGGKNEKLFF
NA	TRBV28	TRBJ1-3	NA	TGTGCCAGCAGGGGGACCCCTGGAAACACCATATATTTT	CASRGTPGNTIYF
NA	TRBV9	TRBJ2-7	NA	TGTGCCAGCAGCATCGGGCTCCGGAACGAGCAGTACTTC	CASSIGLRNEQYF
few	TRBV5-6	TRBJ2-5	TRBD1	TGTGCCAGCAGCTTGCCGGACAGGGGGCTACAGACCCAGTACTTC	CASSLPDRGLQTQYF
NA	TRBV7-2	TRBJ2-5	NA	TGTGCCAGCAGCTTAGCGCTCGGGGGCCAAGAGACCCAGTACTTC	CASSLALGGQETQYF
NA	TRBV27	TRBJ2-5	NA	TGTGCCAGCAGTCCGCGGGACAGACAAGAGACCCAGTACTTC	CASSPRDRQETQYF
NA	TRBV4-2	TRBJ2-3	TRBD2	TGTGCCAGCAGCCAAGAGGCTAGCGGGGGGGCAAGCACAGATACGCAGTATTTT	CASSQEASGGASTDTQYF
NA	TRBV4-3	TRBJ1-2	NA	TGCGCCAGCAGCCAAGCGTCAGTTGGAAACTATGGCTACACCTTC	CASSQASVGNYGYTF
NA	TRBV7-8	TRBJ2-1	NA	TGTGCCAGCAGCCTAGGGTCAGGCTCCACTGAGCAGTTCTTC	CASSLGSGSTEQFF
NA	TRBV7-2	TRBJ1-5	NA	TGTGCCAGCAGCTTGGAAGCCAGGGTGGGCAATCAGCCCCAGCATTTT	CASSLEARVGNQPQHF
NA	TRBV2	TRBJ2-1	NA	TGTGCCAGCAGTGAAATCGGGGGAGGTAATGAGCAGTTCTTC	CASSEIGGGNEQFF
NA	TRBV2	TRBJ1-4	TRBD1	TGTGCCAGCAGTGGGCGACAGGGCAGGGCAACTAATGAAAAACTGTTTTTT	CASSGRQGRATNEKLFF
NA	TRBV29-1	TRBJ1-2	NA	TGCAGCGTCGCTACCCGGGACGGCAAATATGGCTACACCTTC	CSVATRDGKYGYTF
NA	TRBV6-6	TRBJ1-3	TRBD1	TGTGCCAGCTGGCAGGGGGCTGGAAACACCATATATTTT	CASWQGAGNTIYF
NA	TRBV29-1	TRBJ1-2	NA	TGCAGCGTTGAAGAAAGTCTGCAGGGGTATGGCTACACCTTC	CSVEESLQGYGYTF
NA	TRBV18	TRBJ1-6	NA	TGTGCCAGCTCACGCGTGAAACTGGATTCACCCCTCCACTTT	CASSRVKLDSPLHF
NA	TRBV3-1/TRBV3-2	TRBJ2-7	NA	TGTGCCAGCAGCCAAGGGTCCTACGAGCAGTACTTC	CASSQGSYEQYF
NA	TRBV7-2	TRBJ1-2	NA	TGTGCCAGCAGCTCATGGGGGGGTAACTATGGCTACACCTTC	CASSSWGGNYGYTF
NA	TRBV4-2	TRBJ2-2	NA	TGTGCCAGCAGCCAAGATCGGGGCGTCGCCGGGGAGCTGTTTTTT	CASSQDRGVAGELFF
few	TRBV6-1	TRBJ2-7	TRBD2	TGTGCCAGCAGTGACGTTCGACTAGCGAGGAGCTCCTACGAGCAGTACTTC	CASSDVRLARSSYEQYF
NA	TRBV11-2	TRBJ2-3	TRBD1	TGTGCCAGCAGCTCCAGGGGGCTCACAGATACGCAGTATTTT	CASSSRGLTDTQYF
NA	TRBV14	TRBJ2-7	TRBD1	TGTGCCAGCAGCCAAGGGGGACAGGGGGCATTCTCCTACGAGCAGTACTTC	CASSQGGQGAFSYEQYF
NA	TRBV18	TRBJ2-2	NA	TGTGCCAGCTCACCAGGGCGGGTGGACACCGGGGAGCTGTTTTTT	CASSPGRVDTGELFF
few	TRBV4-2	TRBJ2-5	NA	TGTGCCAGCAGCCAAGAATCCGCTAGCGAGACCCAGTACTTC	CASSQESASETQYF
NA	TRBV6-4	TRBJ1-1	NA	TGTGCCAGCAGTGCAAATACAGGGAACACTGAAGCTTTCTTT	CASSANTGNTEAFF
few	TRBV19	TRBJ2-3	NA	TGTGCCAGTAGTATGGCACGGGTAAGCACAGATACGCAGTATTTT	CASSMARVSTDTQYF
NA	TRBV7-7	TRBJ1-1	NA	TGTGCCAGCAGCCGGACAGCGGGAACTGAAGCTTTCTTT	CASSRTAGTEAFF
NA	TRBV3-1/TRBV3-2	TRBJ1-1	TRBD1	TGTGCCAGCAGCCTTAGACAGGGGGCGAGCACTGAAGCTTTCTTT	CASSLRQGASTEAFF
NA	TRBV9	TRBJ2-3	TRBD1	TGTGCCAGCAGCGTAGACTTCTACAACAGGGGGCGGCCAGATACGCAGTATTTT	CASSVDFYNRGRPDTQYF
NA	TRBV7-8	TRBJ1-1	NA	TGTGCCAGCAGCTTAGATGGGGTGGACCGAGCTTTCTTT	CASSLDGVDRAFF
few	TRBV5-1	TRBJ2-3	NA	TGCGCCAGCAGCTCGCCGGGAGATACGCAGTATTTT	CASSSPGDTQYF
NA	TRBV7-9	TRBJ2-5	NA	TGTGCCAGCAGCCCCAGTAGCAAGCGAGAGACCCAGTACTTC	CASSPSSKRETQYF
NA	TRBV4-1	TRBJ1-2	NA	TGCGCCAGCAGCCAAGCGAGGGAGGTCTATGGCTACACCTTC	CASSQAREVYGYTF
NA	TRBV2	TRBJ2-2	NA	TGTGCCAGCAGTCAACTTGGGGGCCCCGGGGAGCTGTTTTTT	CASSQLGGPGELFF
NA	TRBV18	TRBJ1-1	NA	TGTGCCAGCTCATCACGGGGGAACACTGAAGCTTTCTTT	CASSSRGNTEAFF
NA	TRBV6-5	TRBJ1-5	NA	TGTGCCAGCAGTTTTGATCTCGTGGGGCCCCAGCATTTT	CASSFDLVGPQHF
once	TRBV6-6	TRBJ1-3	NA	TGTGCCAGCAGTTACTCGGGCAGGGGAACTGGAAACACCATATATTTT	CASSYSGRGTGNTIYF
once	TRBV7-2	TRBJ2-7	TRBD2	TGTGCCAGCGGCGTGACTAGCGGGGACGGCCACGAGCAGTACTTC	CASGVTSGDGHEQYF
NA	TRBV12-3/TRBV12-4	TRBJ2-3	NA	TGTGCCAGCAGGCGGGCGAAAGATACGCAGTATTTT	CASRRAKDTQYF
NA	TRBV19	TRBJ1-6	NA	TGTGCCAGGCTGGTAGAGAGGTCCTATAATTCACCCCTCCACTTT	CARLVERSYNSPLHF
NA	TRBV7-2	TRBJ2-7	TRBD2	TGTGCCAGCAGCCCGCGGCGGGGGGGTATAAGCGGGGACTTC	CASSPRRGGISGDF
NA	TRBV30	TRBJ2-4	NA	TGTGCCTGGAGCGGGGACTTCCTAGCCAAAAACATTCAGTACTTC	CAWSGDFLAKNIQYF
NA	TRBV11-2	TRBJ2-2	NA	TGTGCCAGCAGCCACCTTGACCGAGACACCGGGGAGCTGTTTTTT	CASSHLDRDTGELFF
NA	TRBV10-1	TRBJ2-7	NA	TGCGCCAGCAGTGACGGAGTCCCAGGGTCCTACGAGCAGTACTTC	CASSDGVPGSYEQYF
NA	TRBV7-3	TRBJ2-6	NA	TGTGCCAGCAGCCCCGGCCCGGGCTCTGGGGCCAACGTCCTGACTTTC	CASSPGPGSGANVLTF
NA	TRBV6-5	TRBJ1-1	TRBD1	TGTGCCAGCAGTTCGCCCAGGGGGCGTAACACTGAAGCTTTCTTT	CASSSPRGRNTEAFF
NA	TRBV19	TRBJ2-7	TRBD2	TGTGCCAGTAGTAGCCAGCGGGGGCTAAGCTCCTACGAGCAGTACTTC	CASSSQRGLSSYEQYF
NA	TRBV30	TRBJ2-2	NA	TGTGCCTGGAGCGATGGGGGGGCCGGTACCGGGGAGCTGTTTTTT	CAWSDGGAGTGELFF
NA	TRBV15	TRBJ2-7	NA	TGTGCCACCAGCATACCCCAGGGTTCCTACGAGCAGTACTTC	CATSIPQGSYEQYF
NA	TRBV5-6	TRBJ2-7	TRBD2	TGTGCCAGCAGCACGTCTAGCGGAAAGCAGTACTTC	CASSTSSGKQYF
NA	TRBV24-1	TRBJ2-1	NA	TGTGCCACCAGGGGGACTGCCCTCTCCTACAATGAGCAGTTCTTC	CATRGTALSYNEQFF
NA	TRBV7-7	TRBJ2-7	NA	TGTGCCAGCAGCTTAGGTGGCGGAACCTCCTACGAGCAGTACTTC	CASSLGGGTSYEQYF
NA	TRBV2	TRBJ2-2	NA	TGTGCCAGCAGTGAGGAGAGGATGAACACCGGGGAGCTGTTTTTT	CASSEERMNTGELFF
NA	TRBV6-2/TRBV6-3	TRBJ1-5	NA	TGTGCCAGCAGTTATGGGACGGTAGGAAATCAGCCCCAGCATTTT	CASSYGTVGNQPQHF
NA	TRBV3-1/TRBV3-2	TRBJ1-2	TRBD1	TGTGCCAGCAGCCATGATTACAGGGGGCTCAACTATGGCTACACCTTC	CASSHDYRGLNYGYTF
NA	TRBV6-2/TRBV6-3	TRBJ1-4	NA	TGTGCCAGCAGTTACGAGGGAGACAAAGTAACTAATGAAAAACTGTTTTTT	CASSYEGDKVTNEKLFF